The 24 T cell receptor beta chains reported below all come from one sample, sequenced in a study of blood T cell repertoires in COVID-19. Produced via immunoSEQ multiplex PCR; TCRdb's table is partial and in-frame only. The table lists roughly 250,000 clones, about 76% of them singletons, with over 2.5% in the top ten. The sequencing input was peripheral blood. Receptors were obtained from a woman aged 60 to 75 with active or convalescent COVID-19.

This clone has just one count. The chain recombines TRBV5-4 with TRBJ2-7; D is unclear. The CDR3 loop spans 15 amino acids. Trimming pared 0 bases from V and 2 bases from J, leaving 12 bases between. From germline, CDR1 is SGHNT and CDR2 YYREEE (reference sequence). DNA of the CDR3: TGTGCCAGCAGCTTGGAAGTTGGCAGCGCCTACGAGCAGTACTTC. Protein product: CASSLEVGSAYEQYF.

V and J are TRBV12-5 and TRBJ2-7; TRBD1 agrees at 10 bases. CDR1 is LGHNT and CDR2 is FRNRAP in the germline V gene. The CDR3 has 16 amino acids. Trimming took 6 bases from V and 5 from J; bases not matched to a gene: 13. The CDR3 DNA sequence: TGTGCTAGTGGGCCTCGGGTGGGACAGGGGTTCCACGAGCAGTACTTC. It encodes CASGPRVGQGFHEQYF.

DNA for the CDR3: TGTGCCAGCAGCCCGGGACAGGGGTATGGGGAGCTGTTTTTT. Its protein is CASSPGQGYGELFF. The chain has TRBV7-3 and TRBJ2-2; 10 bases align to TRBD1. The germline V gene has CDR1 SGHTA and CDR2 FQGTGA. The CDR3 loop spans 14 amino acids. Trimming removed 5 bases from V and 8 bases from J; junction bases left unmatched: 5.

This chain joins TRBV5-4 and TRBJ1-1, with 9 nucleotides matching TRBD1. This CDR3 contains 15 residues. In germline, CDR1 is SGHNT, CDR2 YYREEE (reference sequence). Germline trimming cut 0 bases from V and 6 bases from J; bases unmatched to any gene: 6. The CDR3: CASSLAGQGIAEAFF. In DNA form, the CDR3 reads TGTGCCAGCAGCTTGGCGGGACAGGGTATAGCTGAAGCTTTCTTT.

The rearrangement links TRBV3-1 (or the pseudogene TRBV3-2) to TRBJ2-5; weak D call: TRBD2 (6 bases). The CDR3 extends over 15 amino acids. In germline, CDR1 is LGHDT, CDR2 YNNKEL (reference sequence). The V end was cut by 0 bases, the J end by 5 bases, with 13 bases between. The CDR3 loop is CASSQESMAGETQYF. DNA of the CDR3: TGTGCCAGCAGCCAAGAGTCTATGGCGGGGGAGACCCAGTACTTC.

The CDR3 spells CASNRQAALSYEQYF. As DNA, the CDR3 is TGCGCCAGCAATAGACAGGCCGCCCTCTCCTACGAGCAGTACTTC. This chain joins TRBV10-1 and TRBJ2-7, with D perhaps matching TRBD1 (6 bases). V lost 7 bases and J 0 bases, leaving 16 bases between the germline ends. Germline CDR1 is WNHNN and CDR2 is SYGVQD (reference sequence). This CDR3 is 15 amino acids long.

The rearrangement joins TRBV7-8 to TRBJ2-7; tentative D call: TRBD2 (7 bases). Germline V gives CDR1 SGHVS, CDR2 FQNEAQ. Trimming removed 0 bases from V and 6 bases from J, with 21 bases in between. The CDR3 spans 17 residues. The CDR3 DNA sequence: TGTGCCAGCAGCTTAGCTGGAGGGGGGGTCGCCCGGGGCGAGCAGTACTTC. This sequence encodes CASSLAGGGVARGEQYF.

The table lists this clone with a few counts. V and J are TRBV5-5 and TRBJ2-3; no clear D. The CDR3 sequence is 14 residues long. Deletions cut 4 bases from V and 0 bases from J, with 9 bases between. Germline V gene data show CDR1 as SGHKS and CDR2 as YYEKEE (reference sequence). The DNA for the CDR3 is TGTGCCAGCAGCATACTATATAGCACAGATACGCAGTATTTT. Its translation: CASSILYSTDTQYF.

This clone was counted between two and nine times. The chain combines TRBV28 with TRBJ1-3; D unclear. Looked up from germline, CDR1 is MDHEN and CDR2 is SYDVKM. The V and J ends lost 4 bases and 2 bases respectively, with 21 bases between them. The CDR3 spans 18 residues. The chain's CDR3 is CASSYLLVDGVTGNTIYF. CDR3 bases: TGTGCCAGCAGTTACCTCCTTGTTGACGGGGTGACTGGAAACACCATATATTTT.

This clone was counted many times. CDR3 protein: CASGSTGALNTEAFF. CDR3 nucleotides: TGCGCCAGCGGATCCACAGGGGCCCTGAACACTGAAGCTTTCTTT. This chain links TRBV5-1 with TRBJ1-1; 7 bases fit TRBD1. CDR1 is SGHRS and CDR2 is YFSETQ in the germline V gene. The V segment lost 7 bases and the J segment 0 bases; nucleotides outside the gene matches: 9. The CDR3 is made up of 15 amino acids. The full variable domain, in which reference TRBV5-1 and TRBJ1-1 provide the parts outside the CDR3, is KAGVTQTPRYLIKTRGQQVTLSCSPISGHRSVSWYQQTPGQGLQFLFEYFSETQRNKGNFPGRFSGRQFSNSRSEMNVSTLELGDSALYLCASGSTGALNTEAFFGQGTRLTVV.

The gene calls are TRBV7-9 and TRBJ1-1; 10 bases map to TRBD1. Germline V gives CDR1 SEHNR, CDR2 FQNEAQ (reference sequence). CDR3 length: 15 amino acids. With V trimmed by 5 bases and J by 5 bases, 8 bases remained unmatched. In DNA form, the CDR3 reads TGTGCCAGCAGCCGGGACAGGGGACTAGAGACTGAAGCTTTCTTT. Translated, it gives CASSRDRGLETEAFF.

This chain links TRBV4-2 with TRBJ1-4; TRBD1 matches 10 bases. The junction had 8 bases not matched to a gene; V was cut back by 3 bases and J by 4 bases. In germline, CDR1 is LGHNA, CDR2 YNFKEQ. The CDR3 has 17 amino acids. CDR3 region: CASSQERQGAGNEKLFF. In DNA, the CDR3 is TGTGCCAGCAGCCAGGAAAGACAGGGGGCAGGTAATGAAAAACTGTTTTTT.

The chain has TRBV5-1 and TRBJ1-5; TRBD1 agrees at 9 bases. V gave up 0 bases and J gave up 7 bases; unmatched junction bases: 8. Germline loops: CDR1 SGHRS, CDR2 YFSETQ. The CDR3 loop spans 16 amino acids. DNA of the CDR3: TGCGCCAGCAGCTTGGGGGACAGGGCCGGGAGGCAGCCCCAGCATTTT. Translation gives CASSLGDRAGRQPQHF.

CDR3 amino acids: CASSPRTGWGQPQHF. In DNA, the CDR3 is TGTGCCAGCTCACCGAGGACAGGGTGGGGACAGCCCCAGCATTTT. V is TRBV18 and J is TRBJ1-5, with 8 bases identical to TRBD1. This CDR3 has 15 amino acids. V shed 3 bases, J shed 7 bases, and the junction held 8 bases outside the gene matches. CDR1 is KGHSH, CDR2 LQKENI, per germline.

CDR3 nucleotides: TGTGCCAGCAGCCCTAAGGGGGGACAGGGGGATCTTGTGAGCGGCTACACCTTC. Encoded protein: CASSPKGGQGDLVSGYTF. The chain carries TRBV9 and TRBJ1-2; 11 bases agree with TRBD1. CDR1 and CDR2 from the germline V gene are SGDLS and YYNGEE. J gave up 8 bases and V 4 bases, and 19 bases lay outside the gene matches. The CDR3 is 18 residues long.

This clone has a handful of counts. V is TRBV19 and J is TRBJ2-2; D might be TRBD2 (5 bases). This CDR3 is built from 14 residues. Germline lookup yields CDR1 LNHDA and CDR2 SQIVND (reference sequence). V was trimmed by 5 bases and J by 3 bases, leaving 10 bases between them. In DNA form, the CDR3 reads TGTGCCAGTAGTTCCCTGAGGGACACCGGGGAGCTGTTTTTT. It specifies CASSSLRDTGELFF.

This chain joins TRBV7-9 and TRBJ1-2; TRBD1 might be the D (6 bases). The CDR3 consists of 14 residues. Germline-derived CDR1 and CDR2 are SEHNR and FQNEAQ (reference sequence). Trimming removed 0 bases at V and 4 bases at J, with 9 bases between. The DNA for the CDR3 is TGTGCCAGCAGCTTAGCGCAGGGGCTCTATGGCTACACCTTC. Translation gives CASSLAQGLYGYTF.

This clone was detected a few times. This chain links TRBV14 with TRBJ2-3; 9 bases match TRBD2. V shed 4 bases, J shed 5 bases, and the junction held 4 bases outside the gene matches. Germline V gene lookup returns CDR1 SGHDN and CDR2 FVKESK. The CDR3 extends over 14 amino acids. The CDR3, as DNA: TGTGCCAGCAGCCTGGGACTAGCAAAAGATACGCAGTATTTT. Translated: CASSLGLAKDTQYF.

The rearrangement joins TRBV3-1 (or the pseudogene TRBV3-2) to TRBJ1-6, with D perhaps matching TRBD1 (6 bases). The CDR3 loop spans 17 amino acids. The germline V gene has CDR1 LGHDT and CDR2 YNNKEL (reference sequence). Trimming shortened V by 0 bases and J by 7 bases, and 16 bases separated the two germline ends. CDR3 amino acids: CASSQERFGGLNSPLHF. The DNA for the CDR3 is TGTGCCAGCAGCCAAGAGCGTTTTGGGGGCCTAAATTCACCCCTCCACTTT.

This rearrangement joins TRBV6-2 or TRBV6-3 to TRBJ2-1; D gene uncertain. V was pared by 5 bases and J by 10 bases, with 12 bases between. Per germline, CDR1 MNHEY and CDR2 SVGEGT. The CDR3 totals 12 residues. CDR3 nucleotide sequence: TGTGCCAGCAGTCTTTCAGCGTGGGAGCAGTTCTTC. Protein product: CASSLSAWEQFF.

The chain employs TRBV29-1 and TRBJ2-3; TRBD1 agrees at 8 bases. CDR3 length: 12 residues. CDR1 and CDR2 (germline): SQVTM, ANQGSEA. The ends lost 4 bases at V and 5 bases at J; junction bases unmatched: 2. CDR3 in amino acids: CSVVQGGDTQYF. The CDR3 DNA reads TGCAGCGTTGTACAGGGGGGAGATACGCAGTATTTT.

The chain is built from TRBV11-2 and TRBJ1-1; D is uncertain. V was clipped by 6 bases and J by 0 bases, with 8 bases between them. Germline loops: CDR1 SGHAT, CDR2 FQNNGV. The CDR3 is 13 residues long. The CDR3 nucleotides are TGTGCCAGCAGGGCAGGTATGAACACTGAAGCTTTCTTT. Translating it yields CASRAGMNTEAFF.

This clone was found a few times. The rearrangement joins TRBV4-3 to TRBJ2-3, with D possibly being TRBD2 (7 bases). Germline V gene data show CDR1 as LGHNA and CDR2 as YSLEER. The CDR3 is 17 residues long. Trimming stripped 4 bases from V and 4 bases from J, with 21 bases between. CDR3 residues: CASSPSGSRGAADTQYF. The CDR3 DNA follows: TGCGCCAGCAGCCCCAGCGGTTCCCGGGGGGCCGCAGATACGCAGTATTTT.

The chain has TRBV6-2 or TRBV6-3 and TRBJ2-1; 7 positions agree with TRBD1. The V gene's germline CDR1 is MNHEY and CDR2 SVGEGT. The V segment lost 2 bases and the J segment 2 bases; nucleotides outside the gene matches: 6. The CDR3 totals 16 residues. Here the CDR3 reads CASSYERGRTYNEQFF. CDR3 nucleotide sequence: TGTGCCAGCAGTTACGAGAGGGGGCGAACCTACAATGAGCAGTTCTTC.